This TCR beta chain was recovered during a study of response to subunit inactivated influenza vaccine. Study-level results: Authors suggested seasonal influenza vaccinations each recruit few new T cells.

The ends were cut back, 3 bases at V and 5 bases at J, with 21 bases in the middle. The germline CDR1 and CDR2 sequences are LGHNA and YNFKEQ. The CDR3 is 17 residues long. This clonotype was picked up a small number of times. Its matching antigen is unknown. TCRdb used MiXCR to reprocess the RT-PCR reads, holding one entry per CDR3 protein. The data hold over 650,000 distinct CDR3 sequences, with around 18% observed a single time. The TCR originated in a man in his fifties or sixties who received an inactivated influenza vaccine. This chain joins TRBV4-2 and TRBJ2-3; the D call may be TRBD1 or TRBD2 (5 bases each). The sequencing used PBMCs from blood, collected more than 4 days after vaccination. DNA of the CDR3: TGTGCCAGCAGCCAGACCACGGGGCTCGTCAGCGGAGATACGCAGTATTTT. Translated: CASSQTTGLVSGDTQYF.